The T cell receptor beta chain under discussion was sequenced for a study of T cells in Graves' hyperthyroidism and ophthalmopathy. Whole-study context: The authors collected peripheral blood at initial diagnosis, before any treatment.

A patient was excluded if there was uncontrolled infection, other autoimmune disease, pregnancy or lactation. Clinical symptoms, serum thyroxine and TRAb, thyroid ultrasound and orbital computed tomography together formed the diagnostic basis. Authors of the study amplified TCR beta CDR3 regions from RNA transcripts. HTBI primers were the set used in a first-round RT-PCR of the TCR CDR3. TCRdb re-analysed the multiplex PCR reads in MiXCR, keeping a single row per CDR3 protein. Of 640,000 or so distinct CDR3 sequences in the sample, approximately 15% were seen once. There are many counts of this clonotype. The germline V gene has CDR1 SNHLY and CDR2 FYNNEI. With 10 bases clipped from V and 4 bases from J, the junction kept 8 bases outside the gene matches. This CDR3 is 14 amino acids long.

The sample consisted of blood. The clonotype was recovered from a woman younger than 35 with Graves' ophthalmopathy. The chain has TRBV2 and TRBJ2-7; TRBD2 matches at 12 bases. The CDR3 sequence is CATRLAGASYEQYF. The CDR3 coding sequence is TGTGCCACCCGACTAGCGGGAGCTTCTTACGAGCAGTACTTC.